This T cell receptor beta chain was found in a study of cytomegalovirus exposure and HLA in healthy donors. Whole-study results and caveats: An apparent linkage of common viral pathogens to several of the most significant clusters emerged in a later analysis.

V was clipped by 2 bases and J by 7 bases; unmatched bases: 10. Germline V gene sequence: CDR1 SGHNT, CDR2 YENEEA. This CDR3 spans 17 amino acids. Details on this clone: The antigen remains unidentified.

13 Jbeta primers and 60 Vbeta primers were used for the PCR. Clones were sequenced by immunoSEQ multiplex PCR, and TCRdb holds only the in-frame ones, with some missing. The sample consists of some 160,000 clones, approximately 78% of them appearing once. This sequence originates from a male donor in good health and CMV-seropositive. The material sequenced was PBMCs. V is TRBV11-3 and J is TRBJ2-1, with 11 bases matching TRBD2. For the CDR3, the DNA is TGTGCCAGCAGCTTACCCACACTAGCGGGAGTGGAGAATGAGCAGTTCTTC. This sequence encodes CASSLPTLAGVENEQFF.